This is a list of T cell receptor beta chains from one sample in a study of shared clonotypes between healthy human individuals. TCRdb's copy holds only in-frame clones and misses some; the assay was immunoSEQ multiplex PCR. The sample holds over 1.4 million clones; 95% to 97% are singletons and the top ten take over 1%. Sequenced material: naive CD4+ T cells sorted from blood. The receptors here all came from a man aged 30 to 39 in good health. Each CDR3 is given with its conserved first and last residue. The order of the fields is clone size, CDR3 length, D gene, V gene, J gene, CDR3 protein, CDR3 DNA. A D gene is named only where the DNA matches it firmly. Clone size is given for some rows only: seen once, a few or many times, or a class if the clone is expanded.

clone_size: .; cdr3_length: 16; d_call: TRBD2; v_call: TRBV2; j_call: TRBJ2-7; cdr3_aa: CASSARGTRRTYEQYF; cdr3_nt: TGTGCCAGCAGTGCGAGGGGGACTAGAAGAACCTACGAGCAGTACTTC
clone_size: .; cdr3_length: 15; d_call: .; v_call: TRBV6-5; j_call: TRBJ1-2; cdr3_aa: CASSYGARSAYGYTF; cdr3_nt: TGTGCCAGCAGTTACGGGGCCAGGAGTGCTTATGGCTACACCTTC
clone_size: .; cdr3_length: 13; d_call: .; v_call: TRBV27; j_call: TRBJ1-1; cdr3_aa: CASSFDRNTEAFF; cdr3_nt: TGTGCCAGCAGTTTCGACAGAAACACTGAAGCTTTCTTT
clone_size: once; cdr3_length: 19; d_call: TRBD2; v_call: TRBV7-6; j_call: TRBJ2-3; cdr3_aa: CASSLDLRGRARRTDTQYF; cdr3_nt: TGTGCCAGCAGCTTAGATTTACGCGGGAGGGCCCGACGGACAGATACGCAGTATTTT
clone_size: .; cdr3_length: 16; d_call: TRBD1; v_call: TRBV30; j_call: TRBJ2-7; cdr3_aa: CAWSELPGQGPYEQYF; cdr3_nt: TGTGCCTGGAGCGAACTACCGGGACAGGGACCCTACGAGCAGTACTTC
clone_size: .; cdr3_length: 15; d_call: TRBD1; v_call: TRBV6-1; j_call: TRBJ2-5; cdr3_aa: CASTQGADPPETQYF; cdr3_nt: TGTGCCAGCACTCAGGGGGCCGACCCCCCAGAGACCCAGTACTTC
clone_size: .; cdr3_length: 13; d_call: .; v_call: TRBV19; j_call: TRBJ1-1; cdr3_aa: CASSSPGRGEAFF; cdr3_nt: TGTGCCAGTAGTTCGCCAGGGCGGGGTGAAGCTTTCTTT
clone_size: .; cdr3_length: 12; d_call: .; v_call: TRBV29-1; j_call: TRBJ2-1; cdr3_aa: CSVKGLLNEQFF; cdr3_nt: TGCAGCGTGAAAGGCTTGCTTAATGAGCAGTTCTTC
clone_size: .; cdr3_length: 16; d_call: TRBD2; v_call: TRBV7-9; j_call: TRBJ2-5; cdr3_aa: CASSFPSGSLGETQYF; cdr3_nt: TGTGCCAGCAGCTTCCCTAGCGGGAGTCTTGGGGAGACCCAGTACTTC
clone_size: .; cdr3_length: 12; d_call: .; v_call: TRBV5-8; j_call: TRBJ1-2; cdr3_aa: CASSAGHYGYTF; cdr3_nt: TGTGCCAGCAGCGCAGGCCACTATGGCTACACCTTC
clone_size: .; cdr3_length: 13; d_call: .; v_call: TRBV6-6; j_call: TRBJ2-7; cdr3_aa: CASSLPGEGWEYF; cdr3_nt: TGTGCCAGCAGTTTACCGGGAGAGGGGTGGGAGTACTTC
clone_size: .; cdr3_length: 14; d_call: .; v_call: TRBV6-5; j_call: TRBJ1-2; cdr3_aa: CASSYAGGFNGYTF; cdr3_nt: TGTGCCAGCAGTTACGCGGGGGGCTTCAATGGCTACACCTTC
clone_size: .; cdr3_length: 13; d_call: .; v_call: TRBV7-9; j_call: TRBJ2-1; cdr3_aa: CGTSSFRVDEQFF; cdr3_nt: TGTGGGACCAGCAGCTTTAGAGTTGATGAGCAGTTCTTC
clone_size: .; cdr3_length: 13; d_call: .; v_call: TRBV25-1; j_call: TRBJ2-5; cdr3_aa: CASGGIGAFGQYF; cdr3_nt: TGTGCCAGCGGGGGTATAGGGGCCTTTGGCCAGTACTTC
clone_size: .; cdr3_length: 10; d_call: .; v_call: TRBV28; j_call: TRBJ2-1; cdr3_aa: CASRRHEQFF; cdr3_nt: TGTGCCAGCAGGCGCCATGAGCAGTTCTTC
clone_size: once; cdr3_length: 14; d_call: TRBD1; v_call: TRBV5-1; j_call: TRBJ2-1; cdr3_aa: CASNEGALLGEQFF; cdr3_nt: TGCGCCAGCAACGAGGGGGCCCTGCTGGGTGAGCAGTTCTTC
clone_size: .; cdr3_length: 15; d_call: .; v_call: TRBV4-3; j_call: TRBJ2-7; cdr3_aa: CASSQLGARAYEQYF; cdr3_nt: TGCGCCAGCAGCCAATTGGGGGCTAGGGCCTACGAGCAGTACTTC
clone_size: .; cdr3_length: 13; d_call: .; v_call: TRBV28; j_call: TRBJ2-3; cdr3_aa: CASSLTGRGTQYF; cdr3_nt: TGTGCCAGCAGTTTAACAGGGCGCGGTACGCAGTATTTT
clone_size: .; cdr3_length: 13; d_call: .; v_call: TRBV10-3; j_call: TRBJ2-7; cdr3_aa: CAISESGADEQYF; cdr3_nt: TGTGCCATCAGTGAGTCGGGAGCGGACGAGCAGTACTTC